This T cell receptor beta chain was captured by sequencing in a study of beta chain features in type 1 diabetes. Via CD45RO/CCR7/CD25/CD127/CD95/CD27, cells of the CD4+ naive, central memory, regulatory and stem cell-like memory subsets were sorted. Trimming stripped 3 bases from V and 2 bases from J, with 14 bases between. The CDR3 totals 16 residues. CDR1 and CDR2 from the germline V gene are LGHNA and YNFKEQ. The whole isolated RNA underwent reverse transcription, so sequencing captured expressed TCRB transcripts. Only in-frame clones appear in the TCRdb table, and some are missing; sequencing was by immunoSEQ multiplex PCR. The sample shows about 930,000 clones, roughly 15% of them seen only once.

The TCR sequence derives from a woman between 18 and 29 years old in good health. Sequences were obtained from naive CD4+ T cells from blood. This chain joins TRBV4-2 and TRBJ2-4; D is possibly TRBD2 (5 bases). This chain's CDR3 is CASSHLSPGTKNIQYF. The CDR3 DNA reads as TGTGCCAGCAGCCATTTATCTCCCGGGACCAAAAACATTCAGTACTTC.